This T cell receptor beta chain came from a study of low-dose radiotherapy and immunotherapy resistance in tumors. In the study overall: On an every-two-weeks schedule, patients received intravenous nivolumab 240 mg, along with ipilimumab 1 mg/kg every six weeks.

Sample time point: after trial treatment. Treatment in this sample: LDRT plus nivolumab, ipilimumab, low-dose cyclophosphamide and aspirin (RACIN trial). Donors were dosed with nivolumab and ipilimumab; they also received aspirin, low-dose cyclophosphamide and low-dose radiotherapy. Eligibility was restricted to patients presenting with advanced solid tumors that lacked tumor-infiltrating lymphocytes. The V gene's germline CDR1 is SGHRS and CDR2 YFSETQ. The V segment lost 4 bases and the J segment 2 bases; nucleotides outside the gene matches: 7. CDR3 size: 16 residues. This clonotype was picked up many times. TRAV- and TRBV-specific primers were used for first-strand cDNA, which covered alpha and beta chains. Using a constant-region primer together with a V-primer adapter, TCRs were subjected to around 22 PCR cycles of amplification. TCRdb recomputed calls from the reads with MiXCR, one row per CDR3 protein. The sample has approximately 91,000 distinct CDR3 sequences, around a fifth seen once.

The V and J genes are TRBV5-1 and TRBJ1-2, with 11 bases that match TRBD1. The receptor was isolated from a female donor with ovarian cancer. The specimen was PBMCs, collected after low-dose radiotherapy plus immunotherapy. CDR3 in amino acids: CASSPGQGAQNYGYTF. CDR3 coding DNA: TGCGCCAGCAGCCCCGGACAGGGGGCGCAGAACTATGGCTACACCTTC.